This TCR beta chain originates from a study of monozygotic twins with inflammatory bowel disease. Study results and caveats: No discrimination was achieved between different T cell subtypes.

The authors ran two nested PCRs of around 15 and 10 cycles on TCRalpha and TCRbeta cDNA. TCRdb re-called the 5' RACE reads; one entry per CDR3 protein, DNA not given. Recorded for this sample: fewer than 350,000 distinct CDR3 sequences. A word on this clonotype: Its matching antigen is unknown.

This CDR3 contains 13 residues. Germline CDR1 WNHNN, CDR2 SYGVQD (reference sequence). The rearrangement joins TRBV10-1 to TRBJ1-2; the D call of TRBD1 rests on TCRdb alone, since no DNA is present to check it. The sample consisted of blood. This receptor was obtained from a human donor with ulcerative colitis or Crohn's disease, or a healthy co-twin of an affected twin (not recorded which). CDR3 region: CASSGSGSYGYTF.